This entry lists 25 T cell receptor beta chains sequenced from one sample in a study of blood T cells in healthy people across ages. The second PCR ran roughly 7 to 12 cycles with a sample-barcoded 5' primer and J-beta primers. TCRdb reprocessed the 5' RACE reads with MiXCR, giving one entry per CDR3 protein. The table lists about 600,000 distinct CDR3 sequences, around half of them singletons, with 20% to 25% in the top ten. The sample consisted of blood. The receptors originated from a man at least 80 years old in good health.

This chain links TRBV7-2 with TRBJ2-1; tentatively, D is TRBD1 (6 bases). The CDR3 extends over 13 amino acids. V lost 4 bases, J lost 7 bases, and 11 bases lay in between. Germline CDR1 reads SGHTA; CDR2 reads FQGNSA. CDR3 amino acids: CASSSDRSNEQFF. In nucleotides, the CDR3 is TGTGCCAGCAGCTCCGACAGGTCGAATGAGCAGTTCTTC.

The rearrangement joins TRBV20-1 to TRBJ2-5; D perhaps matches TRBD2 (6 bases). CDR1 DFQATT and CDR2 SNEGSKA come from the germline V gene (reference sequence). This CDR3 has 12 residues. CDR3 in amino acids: CSGDSSLETQYF. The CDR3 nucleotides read TGCAGCGGGGACTCCTCACTAGAGACCCAGTACTTC.

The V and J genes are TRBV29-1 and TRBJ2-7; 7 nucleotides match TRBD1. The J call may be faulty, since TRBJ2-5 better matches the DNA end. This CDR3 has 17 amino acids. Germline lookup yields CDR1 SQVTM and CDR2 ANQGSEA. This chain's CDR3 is CSVAGVLRDSEKETQYF. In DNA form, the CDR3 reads TGCAGCGTGGCCGGAGTACTCCGGGACAGTGAGAAGGAGACCCAGTACTTC.

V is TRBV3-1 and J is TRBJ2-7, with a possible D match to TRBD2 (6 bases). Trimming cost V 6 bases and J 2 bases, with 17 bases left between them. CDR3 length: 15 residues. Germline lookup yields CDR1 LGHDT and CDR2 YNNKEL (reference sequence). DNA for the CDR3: TGTGCCAGCAGGTCACTAGCCGCAGGGCCCTACGAGCAGTACTTC. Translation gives CASRSLAAGPYEQYF.

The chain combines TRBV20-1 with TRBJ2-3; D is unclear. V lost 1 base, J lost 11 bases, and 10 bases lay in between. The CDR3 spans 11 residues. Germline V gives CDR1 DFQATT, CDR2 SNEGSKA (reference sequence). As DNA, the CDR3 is TGCAGTGCTAGAGTCCCTAGTTGGCAGTATTTT. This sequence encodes CSARVPSWQYF.

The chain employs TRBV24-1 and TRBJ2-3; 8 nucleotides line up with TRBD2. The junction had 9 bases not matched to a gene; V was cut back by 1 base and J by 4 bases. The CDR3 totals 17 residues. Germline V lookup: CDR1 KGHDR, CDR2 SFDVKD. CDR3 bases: TGTGCCACCAGTGATTTCGGGGCTAGCGGGTCGGCAGATACGCAGTATTTT. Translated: CATSDFGASGSADTQYF.

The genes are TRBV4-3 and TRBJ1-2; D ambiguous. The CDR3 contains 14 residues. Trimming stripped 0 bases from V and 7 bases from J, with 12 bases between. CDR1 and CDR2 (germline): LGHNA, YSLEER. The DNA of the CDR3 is TGCGCCAGCAGCCAAGACAGACAATCGAGTGGCTACACCTTC. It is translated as CASSQDRQSSGYTF.

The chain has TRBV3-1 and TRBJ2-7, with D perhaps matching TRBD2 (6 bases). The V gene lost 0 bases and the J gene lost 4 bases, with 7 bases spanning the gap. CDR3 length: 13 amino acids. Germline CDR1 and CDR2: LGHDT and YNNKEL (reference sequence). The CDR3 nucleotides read TGTGCCAGCAGCCAAGAGGGGGGATACGAGCAGTACTTC. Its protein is CASSQEGGYEQYF.

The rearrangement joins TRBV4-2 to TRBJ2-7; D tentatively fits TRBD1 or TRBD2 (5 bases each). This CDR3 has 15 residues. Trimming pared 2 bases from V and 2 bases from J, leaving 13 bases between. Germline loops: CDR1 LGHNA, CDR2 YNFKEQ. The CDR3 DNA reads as TGTGCCAGCAGCCAAACCGGGACGCCGCCCTACGAGCAGTACTTC. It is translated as CASSQTGTPPYEQYF.

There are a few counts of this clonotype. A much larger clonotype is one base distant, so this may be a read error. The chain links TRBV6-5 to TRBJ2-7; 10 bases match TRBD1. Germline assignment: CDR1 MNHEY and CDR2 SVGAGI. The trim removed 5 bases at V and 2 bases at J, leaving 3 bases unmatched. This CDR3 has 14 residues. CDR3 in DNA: TGTGCCAGCAGTGACGGACAGGGGGCCTACGAGCAGTACTTC. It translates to CASSDGQGAYEQYF.

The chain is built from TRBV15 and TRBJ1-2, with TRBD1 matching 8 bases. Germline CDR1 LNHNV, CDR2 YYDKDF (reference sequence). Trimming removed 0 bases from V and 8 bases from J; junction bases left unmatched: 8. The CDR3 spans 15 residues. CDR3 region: CATSRDRTRGQGYTF. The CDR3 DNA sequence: TGTGCCACCAGCAGAGATAGAACCAGGGGGCAGGGCTACACCTTC.

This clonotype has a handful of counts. The CDR3 loop reads CASRATGNSNQPQHF. As DNA, the CDR3 is TGTGCCAGCAGGGCGACAGGGAATAGCAATCAGCCCCAGCATTTT. The J gene is TRBJ1-5, the V gene TRBV2; 7 bases agree with TRBD1. After removal of 6 bases from V and 0 bases from J, the junction contained 5 bases not matched to a gene. The CDR3 totals 15 residues. Per the germline V gene, CDR1 is SNHLY and CDR2 is FYNNEI.

CDR3 loop: CASSLSWGSKNIQYF. The CDR3 DNA sequence: TGCGCCAGCAGCCTCTCTTGGGGGTCCAAAAACATTCAGTACTTC. This rearrangement joins TRBV5-1 to TRBJ2-4; the D call may be TRBD1 or TRBD2 (5 bases each). This CDR3 is 15 amino acids long. CDR1 and CDR2 (germline): SGHRS, YFSETQ. Trimming removed 4 bases at V and 2 bases at J, with 13 bases between.

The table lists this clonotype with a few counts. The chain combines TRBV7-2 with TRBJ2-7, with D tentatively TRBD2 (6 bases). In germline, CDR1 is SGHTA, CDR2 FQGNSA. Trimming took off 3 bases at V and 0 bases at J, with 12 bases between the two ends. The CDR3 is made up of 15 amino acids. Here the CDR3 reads CASSFGGGNSYEQYF. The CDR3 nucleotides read TGTGCCAGCAGCTTTGGTGGCGGGAACTCCTACGAGCAGTACTTC.

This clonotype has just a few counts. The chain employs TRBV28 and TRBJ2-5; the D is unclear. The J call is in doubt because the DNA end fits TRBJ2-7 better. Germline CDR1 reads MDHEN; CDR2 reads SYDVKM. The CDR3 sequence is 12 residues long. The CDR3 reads CASSSVVYEQYF. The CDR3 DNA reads TGTGCCAGCAGTTCGGTAGTCTACGAGCAGTACTTC.

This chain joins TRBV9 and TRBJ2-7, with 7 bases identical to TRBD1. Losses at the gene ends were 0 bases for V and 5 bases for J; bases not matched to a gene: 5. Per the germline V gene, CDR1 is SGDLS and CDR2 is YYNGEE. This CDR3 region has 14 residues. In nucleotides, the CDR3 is TGTGCCAGCAGCGTAGGGGACAGTGGTCACGAGCAGTACTTC. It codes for CASSVGDSGHEQYF.

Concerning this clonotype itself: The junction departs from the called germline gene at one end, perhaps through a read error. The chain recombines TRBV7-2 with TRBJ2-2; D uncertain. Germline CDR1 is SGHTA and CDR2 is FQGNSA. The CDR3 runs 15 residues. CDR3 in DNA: TGTGCCAGCAGCTTAGAAGCTCGGAACACCGCGGAGCTGTTTTTT. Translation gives CASSLEARNTAELFF.

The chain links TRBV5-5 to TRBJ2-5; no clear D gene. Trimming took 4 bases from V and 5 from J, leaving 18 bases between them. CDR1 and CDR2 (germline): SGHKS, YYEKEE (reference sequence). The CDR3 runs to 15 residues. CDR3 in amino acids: CASSPMSRLEETQYF. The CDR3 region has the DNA TGTGCCAGCAGCCCGATGAGCCGGCTTGAGGAGACCCAGTACTTC. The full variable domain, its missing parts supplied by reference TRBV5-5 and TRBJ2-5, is DAGVTQSPTHLIKTRGQQVTLRCSPISGHKSVSWYQQVLGQGPQFIFQYYEKEERGRGNFPDRFSARQFPNYSSELNVNALLLGDSALYLCASSPMSRLEETQYFGPGTRLLVL.

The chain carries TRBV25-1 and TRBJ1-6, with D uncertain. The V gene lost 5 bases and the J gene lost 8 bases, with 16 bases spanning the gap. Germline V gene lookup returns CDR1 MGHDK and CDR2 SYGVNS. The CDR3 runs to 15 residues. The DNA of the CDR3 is TGTGCCAGCAGTCTTCAAGAGGAATATGATTCACCCCTCCACTTT. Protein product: CASSLQEEYDSPLHF.

This chain's CDR3 is CASSVLTSGSDEQFF. CDR3 bases: TGTGCCAGCAGCGTCCTGACTAGCGGGAGCGATGAGCAGTTCTTC. This chain links TRBV9 with TRBJ2-1; TRBD2 agrees at 12 bases. V lost 2 bases and J lost 8; bases outside the gene matches: 5. CDR1 is SGDLS and CDR2 is YYNGEE in the germline V gene. This CDR3 is built from 15 residues.

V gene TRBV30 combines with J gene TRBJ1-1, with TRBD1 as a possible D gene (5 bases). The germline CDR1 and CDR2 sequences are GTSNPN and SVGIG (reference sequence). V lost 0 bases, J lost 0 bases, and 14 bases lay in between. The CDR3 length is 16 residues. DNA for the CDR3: TGTGCCTGGAGTGTACGCGGGGCCGCATTGAACACTGAAGCTTTCTTT. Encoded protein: CAWSVRGAALNTEAFF. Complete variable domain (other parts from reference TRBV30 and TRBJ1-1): SQTIHQWPATLVQPVGSPLSLECTVEGTSNPNLYWYRQAAGRGLQLLFYSVGIGQISSEVPQNLSASRPQDRQFILSSKKLLLSDSGFYLCAWSVRGAALNTEAFFGQGTRLTVV.

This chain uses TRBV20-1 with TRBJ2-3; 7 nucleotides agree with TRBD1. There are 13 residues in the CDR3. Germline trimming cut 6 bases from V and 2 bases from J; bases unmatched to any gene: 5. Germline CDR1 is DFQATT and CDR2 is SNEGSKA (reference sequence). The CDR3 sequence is CSAVQGSTDTQYF. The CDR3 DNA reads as TGCAGTGCAGTACAGGGGTCCACAGATACGCAGTATTTT.

The CDR3 DNA sequence: TGCGCCAGCAGCCTAAATAGCGGGAGTCGAAATGAGCAGTTCTTC. Protein product: CASSLNSGSRNEQFF. The rearrangement uses TRBV5-1 and TRBJ2-1; 9 nucleotides line up with TRBD2. Germline loops: CDR1 SGHRS, CDR2 YFSETQ. V lost 4 bases to trimming and J lost 7 bases; unmatched junction nucleotides: 9. The CDR3 runs to 15 residues.

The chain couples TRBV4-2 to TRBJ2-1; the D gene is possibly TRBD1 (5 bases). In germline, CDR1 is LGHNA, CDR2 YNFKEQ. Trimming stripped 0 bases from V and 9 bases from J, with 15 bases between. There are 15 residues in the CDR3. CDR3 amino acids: CASSQDKKGYTEQFF. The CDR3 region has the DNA TGTGCCAGCAGCCAAGATAAGAAGGGGTATACTGAGCAGTTCTTC.

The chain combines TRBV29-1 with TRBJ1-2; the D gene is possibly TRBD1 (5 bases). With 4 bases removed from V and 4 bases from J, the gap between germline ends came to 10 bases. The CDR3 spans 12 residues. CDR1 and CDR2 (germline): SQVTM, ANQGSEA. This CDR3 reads CSVASGSYGYTF. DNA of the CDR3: TGCAGCGTTGCGTCAGGGTCCTATGGCTACACCTTC.